The T cell receptor (beta chain) under discussion was sequenced for a study of T cells in Graves' hyperthyroidism and ophthalmopathy. Study observations and caveats: The authors' 13 V-J model separated ophthalmopathy from stable hyperthyroidism.

For this clonotype: The antigen remains unidentified.

V shed 6 bases and J shed 2 bases, with 10 bases lying between them. The CDR3 sequence is 13 residues long. Germline V gives CDR1 ENHRY, CDR2 SYGVKD. Amplified TCR beta CDR3 regions came from RNA transcripts. TCR CDR3 regions were first amplified by RT-PCR with HTBI primers. TCRdb called the multiplex PCR reads again in MiXCR, with one record for every CDR3 protein. Of 730,000 or so distinct CDR3 sequences listed, approximately 18% are singletons. The material sequenced was blood. The chain employs TRBV10-3 and TRBJ1-2, with TRBD1 as a possible D gene (5 bases). The clonotype originates from a woman in her forties or fifties with Graves' hyperthyroidism that later progressed to Graves' ophthalmopathy. The CDR3 region is CAIRTGRNYGYTF. In DNA, the CDR3 is TGTGCCATCAGAACGGGACGGAACTATGGCTACACCTTC.